The 24 T cell receptor beta chains given below trace back to one sample, sequenced in a study of T cell repertoires in aging, cancer and after chemotherapy (dated by TCRdb to about 2019). TCRdb shows the sequencer as Illumina MiSeq. Rearranged TRB sequences spanning V, D and J segments were amplified in a multiplex touch-down PCR with a mixed TRB-A/B primer pool. Using fastp at Q25 and MiXCR, TCRdb reprocessed the public reads and kept productive beta chains. CDR3 protein sequences are deduplicated, and each keeps its most common genes and DNA. Present in this sample are 4,500 to 5,500 distinct CDR3 sequences, around 70% of which were seen just once. The ten largest clonotypes hold 6.5% to 9.5% of the sample. TCR beta rearrangements were amplified from genomic DNA extracted from peripheral blood rather than from sorted cells or RNA. Sequenced material: blood. These receptors were taken from a human donor with a solid tumor.

The rearrangement links TRBV19 to TRBJ1-5, with D possibly matching TRBD1 (6 bases). This CDR3 is 12 amino acids long. The V and J ends lost 5 bases and 15 bases respectively, with 17 bases between them. Germline V gene data show CDR1 as LNHDA and CDR2 as SQIVND (reference sequence). The CDR3 DNA sequence: TGTGCCAGTAGTGAGACAGGACTAAACCGGCATTTT. It encodes CASSETGLNRHF.

The chain employs TRBV7-9 and TRBJ1-3; D ambiguous. From germline, CDR1 is SEHNR and CDR2 FQNEAQ (reference sequence). V shed 4 bases and J shed 0 bases, with 13 bases lying between them. The CDR3 is made up of 16 amino acids. This CDR3 is CASSSGKLGSGNTIYF. The CDR3 nucleotides read TGTGCCAGCAGCTCTGGAAAGCTTGGCTCTGGAAACACCATATATTTT.

The V gene is TRBV24-1, the J gene TRBJ2-5; D may be TRBD1 (6 bases). The CDR3 has 13 amino acids. V was shortened by 5 bases and J by 5 bases, with 11 bases between the two germline ends. Germline V gene data show CDR1 as KGHDR and CDR2 as SFDVKD. The CDR3 coding sequence is TGTGCCACCAGTGCTGGGGGCAGGGAGACCCAGTACTTC. Translation gives CATSAGGRETQYF.

The rearrangement links TRBV6-2 or TRBV6-3 to TRBJ2-2; D is uncertain. Germline lookup yields CDR1 MNHEY and CDR2 SVGEGT. Trimming took off 4 bases at V and 3 bases at J, with 3 bases between the two ends. The CDR3 is 12 amino acids. CDR3 loop: CASSSYTGELFF. The CDR3 DNA is TGTGCCAGCAGTTCCTACACCGGGGAGCTGTTTTTT.

The chain couples TRBV5-1 to TRBJ1-2; the D gene is possibly TRBD1 (6 bases). Between the trimmed V and J ends, which lost 0 bases and 8 bases, there was a span of 17 bases. This CDR3 is 15 amino acids long. Germline V CDR1 and CDR2: SGHRS, YFSETQ. The CDR3 nucleotides are TGCGCCAGCAGCTTGGAGGGCGATGGGGGCGGCGGCTACACCTTC. Translated, it gives CASSLEGDGGGGYTF.

This sequence joins TRBV5-5 and TRBJ2-7; D unresolved. Trimming removed 0 bases at V and 7 bases at J, with 11 bases between. The CDR3 runs to 13 residues. Germline V lookup: CDR1 SGHKS, CDR2 YYEKEE (reference sequence). The CDR3 nucleotides are TGTGCCAGCAGCTTGGCCCCTCGGTGGGAGCAGTACTTC. It specifies CASSLAPRWEQYF.

This chain connects TRBV7-2 to TRBJ1-1, with D possibly matching TRBD1 (6 bases). Germline V gene sequence: CDR1 SGHTA, CDR2 FQGNSA. Trimming pared 8 bases from V and 5 bases from J, leaving 15 bases between. The length of the CDR3 is 13 residues. CDR3 residues: CASVRNRATEAFF. The CDR3 DNA sequence: TGTGCCAGCGTCCGGAACAGGGCAACTGAAGCTTTCTTT.

This clonotype was detected once. CDR3 in DNA: TGTGCCAGCAACCCTAGGGACAGATCCTATAGCAATCAGCCCCAGCATTTT. It translates to CASNPRDRSYSNQPQHF. The gene calls are TRBV6-2 or TRBV6-3 and TRBJ1-5; 7 bases line up with TRBD1. CDR1 and CDR2 from the germline V gene are MNHEY and SVGEGT. V was pared by 7 bases and J by 0 bases, with 12 bases of the junction left unmatched. The length of the CDR3 is 17 residues.

As DNA, the CDR3 is TGTGCCAGCAGTGATTTCCAAGGGTCGGGAGGGTACGAGCAGTACTTC. Its protein product is CASSDFQGSGGYEQYF. The gene calls are TRBV6-1 and TRBJ2-7, with TRBD2 identical over 8 bases. Germline loops: CDR1 MNHNS, CDR2 SASEGT. The CDR3 spans 16 residues. The trim removed 3 bases at V and 4 bases at J, leaving 11 bases unmatched.

This rearrangement joins TRBV7-2 to TRBJ2-7; TRBD1 matches 8 bases. There are 16 residues in the CDR3. Germline CDR1 and CDR2: SGHTA and FQGNSA. With V trimmed by 5 bases and J by 2 bases, 11 bases remained unmatched. CDR3 sequence reads: CASSLTAGTGTYEQYF. The DNA for the CDR3 is TGTGCCAGCAGCCTAACGGCCGGGACAGGTACCTACGAGCAGTACTTC.

In its sample, this clonotype was seen once. The J gene is TRBJ2-7, the V gene TRBV6-1; the D call may be TRBD1 or TRBD2 (5 bases each). V was trimmed by 6 bases and J by 3 bases, leaving 18 bases between them. The germline CDR1 and CDR2 sequences are MNHNS and SASEGT. CDR3 size: 15 residues. The CDR3 bases are TGTGCCAGCAGGCCCGGGACCATCCCTCACTACGAGCAGTACTTC. This translates into CASRPGTIPHYEQYF.

In regard to this clonotype: Compared with germline, one end of the junction differs, possibly owing to a read error. The chain links TRBV15 to TRBJ2-7; possibly TRBD1 for D (6 bases). The CDR3 spans 13 residues. Germline assignment: CDR1 LNHNV and CDR2 YYDKDF (reference sequence). CDR3 in DNA: TGTGCCACCAGCAGAGATCTCGAACAGGGTCACCGCTTC. Its protein is CATSRDLEQGHRF.

The CDR3 sequence: CASSLVVAGGNYGYTF. The CDR3 nucleotides read TGTGCCAGCAGCTTGGTAGTGGCGGGCGGCAACTATGGCTACACCTTC. The V call is TRBV5-5, the J call TRBJ1-2; the D is unclear. CDR1 and CDR2 (germline): SGHKS, YYEKEE (reference sequence). Trimming pared 0 bases from V and 2 bases from J, leaving 14 bases between. The CDR3 runs to 16 residues.

The gene calls are TRBV11-2 and TRBJ2-1; no definite D call. Germline assignment: CDR1 SGHAT and CDR2 FQNNGV. The CDR3 is made up of 15 amino acids. Trimming shortened V by 5 bases and J by 4 bases, and 15 bases separated the two germline ends. CDR3 sequence (DNA): TGTGCCAGCAGCCGCCGGAGTTCCTCATACAATGAGCAGTTCTTC. Protein product: CASSRRSSSYNEQFF.

V is TRBV12-3 or TRBV12-4 and J is TRBJ1-1; a possible D gene is TRBD1 (6 bases). Deletions cut 5 bases from V and 6 bases from J, with 10 bases between. The length of the CDR3 is 12 residues. The CDR3 nucleotides are TGTGCCAGCAGTCAATCAGGGGCTGAAGCTTTCTTT. This translates into CASSQSGAEAFF.

The chain is built from TRBV11-1 and TRBJ1-1; the D gene is possibly TRBD1 (6 bases). Germline V lookup: CDR1 SGHAT, CDR2 FQDESV (reference sequence). This CDR3 is 14 amino acids long. With 5 bases removed from V and 7 bases from J, the gap between germline ends came to 17 bases. CDR3 residues: CASSVRGNHYEAFF. In DNA, the CDR3 is TGTGCCAGCAGCGTAAGGGGGAACCACTATGAAGCTTTCTTT.

Notes on this clonotype: One end of the junction is discordant with germline, which a read error may explain. V usage is TRBV5-5 and J usage is TRBJ2-7; D remains ambiguous. The germline CDR1 and CDR2 sequences are SGHKS and YYEKEE (reference sequence). The CDR3 loop spans 14 amino acids. The CDR3 nucleotides read TGCGCCAGCAGCTTTGGTCCGGTCTCCTACGAGCAGTACTTC. It encodes CASSFGPVSYEQYF.

The genes are TRBV29-1 and TRBJ1-5; D gene ambiguous. The CDR3 contains 11 residues. Trimming pared 4 bases from V and 12 bases from J, leaving 13 bases between. Germline V gene sequence: CDR1 SQVTM, CDR2 ANQGSEA. CDR3 in DNA: TGCAGCGTTGCACAAGGGAGGCGCCAGCATTTT. It translates to CSVAQGRRQHF.

The V and J genes are TRBV6-6 and TRBJ1-4, with D perhaps TRBD1 (5 bases). CDR1 is MNHNY and CDR2 is SVGAGI in the germline V gene (reference sequence). The CDR3 length is 13 residues. V was clipped by 9 bases and J by 5 bases, with 13 bases between them. The CDR3 region is CASRGSLNEKLFF. The CDR3 nucleotides read TGTGCCAGTCGGGGGAGTTTAAATGAAAAACTGTTTTTT.

This chain's CDR3 is CASSDYRGLWTEAFF. The CDR3 DNA follows: TGTGCCAGCAGCGATTACAGGGGTTTATGGACTGAAGCTTTCTTT. The chain combines TRBV5-4 with TRBJ1-1, with 7 bases aligning to TRBD1. CDR3 length: 15 residues. CDR1 and CDR2 from the germline V gene are SGHNT and YYREEE (reference sequence). V was clipped by 4 bases and J by 5 bases; unmatched bases: 11. The entire variable domain, with the rest obtained from reference TRBV5-4 and TRBJ1-1, is as follows: ETGVTQSPTHLIKTRGQQVTLRCSSQSGHNTVSWYQQALGQGPQFIFQYYREEENGRGNFPPRFSGLQFPNYSSELNVNALELDDSALYLCASSDYRGLWTEAFFGQGTRLTVV.

This clonotype was picked up a small number of times. This chain connects TRBV11-3 to TRBJ2-7; D remains ambiguous. Germline CDR1 SGHNT, CDR2 YENEEA. V lost 5 bases to trimming and J lost 1 base, with 12 bases between them. CDR3 length: 14 residues. The CDR3: CASSRSAPSYEQYF. The DNA for the CDR3 is TGTGCCAGCAGCCGTTCAGCCCCATCCTACGAGCAGTACTTC.

J is TRBJ2-3 and V is TRBV11-3, with D uncertain. Germline V gives CDR1 SGHNT, CDR2 YENEEA. V was pared by 2 bases and J by 6 bases, with 12 bases between. This CDR3 is built from 14 residues. The CDR3 region is CASSLNRDRDTQYF. Written as DNA, the CDR3 is TGTGCCAGCAGCTTAAACAGAGATCGGGATACGCAGTATTTT.

Remarks on this clonotype: A junction boundary mismatches the germline segment, possibly from a read error. The chain is built from TRBV5-1 and TRBJ2-7, with TRBD1 as a possible D gene (9 bases). The CDR3 totals 15 residues. CDR1 is SGHRS and CDR2 is YFSETQ in the germline V gene. CDR3 region: CASSSGQGTSYEQYF. CDR3 in DNA: TGTGCCAGCAGCTCCGGACAGGGGACTAGCTACGAGCAGTACTTC. The variable domain in full, completed from reference TRBV5-1 and TRBJ2-7, reads KAGVTQTPRYLIKTRGQQVTLSCSPISGHRSVSWYQQTPGQGLQFLFEYFSETQRNKGNFPGRFSGRQFSNSRSEMNVSTLELGDSALYLCASSSGQGTSYEQYFGPGTRLTVT.

CDR3 coding DNA: TGCAGCGTTGGGCTGGGTGGGGAGACCCAGTACTTC. Translating it yields CSVGLGGETQYF. The chain joins TRBV29-1 to TRBJ2-5; D remains ambiguous. Germline-derived CDR1 and CDR2 are SQVTM and ANQGSEA. CDR3 length: 12 amino acids. Trimming took 4 bases from V and 5 from J, leaving 11 bases between them.